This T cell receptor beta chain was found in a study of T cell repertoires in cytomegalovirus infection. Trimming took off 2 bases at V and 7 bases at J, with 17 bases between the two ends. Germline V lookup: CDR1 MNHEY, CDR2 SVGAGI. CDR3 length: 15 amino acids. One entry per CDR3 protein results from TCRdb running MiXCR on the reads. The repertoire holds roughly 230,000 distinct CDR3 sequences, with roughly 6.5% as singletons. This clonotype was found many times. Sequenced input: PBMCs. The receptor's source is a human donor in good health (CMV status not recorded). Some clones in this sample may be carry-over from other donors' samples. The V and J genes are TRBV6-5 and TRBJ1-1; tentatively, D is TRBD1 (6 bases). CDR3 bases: TGTGCCAGCAGTTACGGTCAGGGGCTCCGGAATGAAGCTTTCTTT. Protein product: CASSYGQGLRNEAFF.